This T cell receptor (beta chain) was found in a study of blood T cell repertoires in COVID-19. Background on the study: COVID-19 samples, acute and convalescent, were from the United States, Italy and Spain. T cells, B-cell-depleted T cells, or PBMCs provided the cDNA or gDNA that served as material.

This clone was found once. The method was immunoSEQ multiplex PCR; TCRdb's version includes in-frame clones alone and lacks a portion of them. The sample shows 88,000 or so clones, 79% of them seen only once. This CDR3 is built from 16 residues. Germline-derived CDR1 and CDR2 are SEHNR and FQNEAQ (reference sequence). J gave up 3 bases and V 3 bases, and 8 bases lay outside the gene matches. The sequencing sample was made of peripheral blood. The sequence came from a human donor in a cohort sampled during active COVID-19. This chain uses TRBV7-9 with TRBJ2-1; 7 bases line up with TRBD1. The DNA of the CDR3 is TGTGCCAGCAGCTTGACCGGGACAGTTGTCTACAATGAGCAGTTCTTC. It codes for CASSLTGTVVYNEQFF.